The 21 T cell receptor beta chains below all came from one sample that was sequenced in a study of HIV-infected patients and healthy controls. TCRdb ran MiXCR on the 5' RACE reads and lists one entry per CDR3 protein. The sample includes tens of thousands of distinct CDR3 sequences, 15% to 20% seen only once; the top ten take under 1.5%. The sample was CD4+ T cells from blood. These receptor sequences come from a human donor in good health.

This clonotype has more than one count but fewer than ten. The chain recombines TRBV20-1 with TRBJ2-7; D is uncertain. Germline V gene lookup returns CDR1 DFQATT and CDR2 SNEGSKA (reference sequence). V gave up 3 bases and J gave up 6 bases, with 15 bases separating them. This CDR3 is built from 13 residues. The CDR3 region is CSARPGTASEQYF. The CDR3 DNA sequence: TGCAGTGCTAGGCCAGGAACAGCGTCCGAGCAGTACTTC.

This clonotype was detected a few times. The chain combines TRBV6-5 with TRBJ1-5; D remains ambiguous. Trimming shortened V by 4 bases and J by 1 base, and 17 bases separated the two germline ends. Germline V CDR1 and CDR2: MNHEY, SVGAGI. This CDR3 has 17 amino acids. In DNA form, the CDR3 reads TGTGCCAGCAGTTCTAGGGCCCGGGCTGGGAGCAATCAGCCCCAGCATTTT. This codes for CASSSRARAGSNQPQHF.

This clonotype was recorded a few times. The CDR3 DNA reads as TGTGCCAGCAGCTTAAGGGGCAGAGTGAACACCGGGGAGCTGTTTTTT. Its translation is CASSLRGRVNTGELFF. V usage is TRBV7-6 and J usage is TRBJ2-2, with a tentative D call TRBD1 (5 bases). V was shortened by 2 bases and J by 1 base, with 11 bases between the two germline ends. CDR1 and CDR2 (germline): SGHVS, FNYEAQ. The CDR3 totals 16 residues.

This clonotype was seen a single time. J is TRBJ2-6 and V is TRBV4-3; D possibly corresponds to TRBD1 (5 bases). In germline, CDR1 is LGHNA, CDR2 YSLEER. The CDR3 extends over 16 amino acids. Deletions cut 1 base from V and 3 bases from J, with 10 bases between. In DNA form, the CDR3 reads TGCGCCAGCAGCCAAGGCCTCAGGGTTGGGGCCAACGTCCTGACTTTC. Residues: CASSQGLRVGANVLTF.

This clonotype showed up just a few times. The rearrangement joins TRBV6-6 to TRBJ1-3; D is ambiguous. This CDR3 has 12 amino acids. V was pared by 8 bases and J by 0 bases, with 5 bases between. Germline CDR1 is MNHNY and CDR2 is SVGAGI (reference sequence). The CDR3, as DNA: TGTGCCAGCGGACCCTCTGGAAACACCATATATTTT. Translating it yields CASGPSGNTIYF.

Concerning this clonotype: A much more abundant neighbour one base away suggests this may be a read error. It is likely a read error, because the conserved phenylalanine at the end of the CDR3 is missing. The chain employs TRBV7-2 and TRBJ1-1; D uncertain. V lost 8 bases and J 1 base, leaving 23 bases between the germline ends. Germline lookup yields CDR1 SGHTA and CDR2 FQGNSA. CDR3 size: 17 residues. The CDR3 loop reads CASVRTQHWGTNTEAFL. The CDR3 coding sequence is TGTGCCAGCGTAAGAACCCAACATTGGGGAACGAACACTGAAGCTTTCTTG.

The table lists this clonotype with a count of one. The CDR3 sequence: CTLIPGQSSYEQYF. In nucleotides, the CDR3 is TGCACCTTGATTCCGGGACAGAGCTCCTACGAGCAGTACTTC. This chain joins TRBV29-1 and TRBJ2-7; the match to TRBD1 covers 7 bases. This CDR3 spans 14 amino acids. Germline V gives CDR1 SQVTM, CDR2 ANQGSEA.

This clonotype has at least ten counts. The chain couples TRBV4-3 to TRBJ2-6; no definite D call. The CDR3 loop spans 18 amino acids. V was shortened by 0 bases and J by 0 bases, with 12 bases between the two germline ends. From germline, CDR1 is LGHNA and CDR2 YSLEER. CDR3 sequence (DNA): TGCGCCAGCAGCCAAGAACTCCTTATGGTCTCTGGGGCCAACGTCCTGACTTTC. Translation gives CASSQELLMVSGANVLTF.

This clonotype has ten or more counts. CDR3 protein: CASGLGTGGQETQYF. CDR3 sequence (DNA): TGTGCTAGTGGCCTGGGTACGGGGGGTCAAGAGACCCAGTACTTC. This rearrangement joins TRBV12-5 to TRBJ2-5; 7 positions agree with TRBD2. This CDR3 contains 15 residues. CDR1 and CDR2 (germline): LGHNT, FRNRAP. The junction had 9 bases not matched to a gene; V was cut back by 6 bases and J by 2 bases.

The chain is built from TRBV20-1 and TRBJ1-6; no reliable D call. Deletions cut 6 bases from V and 13 bases from J, with 22 bases between. Germline V lookup: CDR1 DFQATT, CDR2 SNEGSKA (reference sequence). This CDR3 is built from 14 residues. In DNA form, the CDR3 reads TGCAGTGCCCCGGACGTAAACGGAATGTCGCCCCTCCACTTT. This encodes CSAPDVNGMSPLHF.

There are many counts of this clonotype. J is TRBJ2-1 and V is TRBV12-3 or TRBV12-4; 10 positions agree with TRBD2. The CDR3 sequence is 15 residues long. V dropped 5 bases and J dropped 4; count of bases not matched to a gene: 5. The CDR3 spells CASSPRTSGYNEQFF. CDR3 DNA sequence: TGTGCCAGCAGTCCCCGGACTAGCGGATACAATGAGCAGTTCTTC.

V and J are TRBV2 and TRBJ2-3; the D gene is possibly TRBD2 (5 bases). Between the trimmed V and J ends, which lost 4 bases and 1 base, there was a span of 12 bases. This CDR3 is 15 amino acids long. Germline V gene lookup returns CDR1 SNHLY and CDR2 FYNNEI. The CDR3 region has the DNA TGTGCCAGCAGTGTAGATCGGACTCGCACAGATACGCAGTATTTT. Translating it yields CASSVDRTRTDTQYF.

As to this clonotype: A much more abundant neighbour one base away suggests this may be a read error. The chain is built from TRBV12-3 or TRBV12-4 and TRBJ2-6; D is unclear. Trimming removed 7 bases at V and 0 bases at J, with 4 bases between. The CDR3 has 13 residues. The CDR3 reads CASTRSGANVLTF. CDR3 DNA: TGTGCCAGCACCCGCTCTGGGGCCAACGTCCTGACTTTC.

This clonotype showed up just a few times. This rearrangement joins TRBV7-3 to TRBJ1-6, with 7 bases matching TRBD1. CDR1 SGHTA and CDR2 FQGTGA come from the germline V gene. The CDR3 consists of 15 residues. The V gene end was trimmed by 3 bases and the J gene end by 5 bases; junction bases not matched to a gene: 4. The CDR3 bases are TGTGCCAGCAGCTTGTACGGGACAGATAATTCACCCCTCCACTTT. It yields the protein CASSLYGTDNSPLHF.

This clonotype was counted only a few times. The chain employs TRBV29-1 and TRBJ1-2; tentative D call: TRBD1 (6 bases). The CDR3 totals 13 residues. Trimming stripped 0 bases from V and 2 bases from J, with 7 bases between. Germline CDR1 and CDR2: SQVTM and ANQGSEA. CDR3 bases: TGCAGCGTTGAAGATCAGGGGAACTATGGCTACACCTTC. Translation gives CSVEDQGNYGYTF.

In its sample, this clonotype was seen many times. V gene TRBV6-5 combines with J gene TRBJ2-4; D is unclear. The CDR3 is made up of 15 amino acids. Germline CDR1 and CDR2: MNHEY and SVGAGI. V shed 0 bases and J shed 8 bases, with 14 bases lying between them. This chain's CDR3 is CASSYSGDRWDIQYF. The CDR3 DNA follows: TGTGCCAGCAGTTACTCTGGAGACCGTTGGGACATTCAGTACTTC.

The chain employs TRBV4-2 and TRBJ2-1; TRBD2 aligns across 14 bases. There are 16 residues in the CDR3. Trimming took 2 bases from V and 6 from J; bases not matched to a gene: 3. Germline CDR1 reads LGHNA; CDR2 reads YNFKEQ. This CDR3 is CASSQPGTSGSNEQFF. The CDR3 coding sequence is TGTGCCAGCAGCCAACCCGGGACTAGCGGGAGCAATGAGCAGTTCTTC.

The chain employs TRBV7-9 and TRBJ2-3; 10 nucleotides match TRBD2. V gave up 2 bases and J gave up 3 bases; unmatched junction bases: 8. CDR3 length equals 17 residues. Germline V lookup: CDR1 SEHNR, CDR2 FQNEAQ (reference sequence). The CDR3 here is CASSLQQAGGRTDTQYF. The CDR3 nucleotides are TGTGCCAGCAGCTTACAACAAGCGGGGGGGCGGACAGATACGCAGTATTTT.

The genes are TRBV12-3 or TRBV12-4 and TRBJ2-1; tentatively, D is TRBD2 (5 bases). This CDR3 comprises 14 residues. Trimming shortened V by 2 bases and J by 8 bases, and 13 bases separated the two germline ends. The DNA for the CDR3 is TGTGCCAGCAGTTTATGGCTAGCTCGCGATGAGCAGTTCTTC. This gives the protein CASSLWLARDEQFF.

This clonotype was observed many times. J is TRBJ2-7 and V is TRBV28; 9 bases match TRBD1. This CDR3 region has 15 residues. The V and J ends lost 7 bases and 2 bases, in that order; junction bases with no gene match: 9. Germline CDR1 and CDR2: MDHEN and SYDVKM. In DNA form, the CDR3 reads TGTGCCAGCACCCCCCGTGGACAGGGGCCCTACGAGCAGTACTTC. Translated: CASTPRGQGPYEQYF.

The rearrangement links TRBV14 to TRBJ1-1; the D is unclear. Trimming pared 2 bases from V and 11 bases from J, leaving 12 bases between. Germline CDR1 and CDR2: SGHDN and FVKESK. This CDR3 is 12 amino acids long. The CDR3 loop is CASSQSGSEAFF. CDR3 DNA: TGTGCCAGCAGCCAATCCGGCAGTGAGGCTTTCTTT.